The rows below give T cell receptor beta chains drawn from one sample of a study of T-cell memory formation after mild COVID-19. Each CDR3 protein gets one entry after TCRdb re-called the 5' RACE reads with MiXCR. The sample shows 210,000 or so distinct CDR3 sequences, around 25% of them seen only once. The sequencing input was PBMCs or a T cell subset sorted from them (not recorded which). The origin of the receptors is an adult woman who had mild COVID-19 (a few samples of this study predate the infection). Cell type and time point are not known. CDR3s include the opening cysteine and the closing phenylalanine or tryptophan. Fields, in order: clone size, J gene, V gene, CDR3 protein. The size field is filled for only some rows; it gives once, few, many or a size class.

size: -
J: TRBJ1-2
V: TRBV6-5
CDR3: CASTNVGGDGYTF

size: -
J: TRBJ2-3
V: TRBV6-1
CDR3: CASSPGPGTDTQYF

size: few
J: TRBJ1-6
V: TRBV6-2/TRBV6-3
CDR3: CASSWGAGVSPLHF

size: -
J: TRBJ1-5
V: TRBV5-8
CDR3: CASSLGQGRVQPQHF

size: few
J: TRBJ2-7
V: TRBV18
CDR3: CASSPRTGTAEQYF

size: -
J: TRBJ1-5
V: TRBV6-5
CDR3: CASSAPGPDNQPQHF

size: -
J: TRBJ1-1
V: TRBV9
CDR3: CASSVGGSMNTEAFF

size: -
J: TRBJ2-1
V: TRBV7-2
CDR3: CASSNVVGELAGGRNEQFF

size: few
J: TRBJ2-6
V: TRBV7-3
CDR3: CASSRRTIGGGANVLTF

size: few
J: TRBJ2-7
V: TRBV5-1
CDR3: CASSFRPGDYEQYF

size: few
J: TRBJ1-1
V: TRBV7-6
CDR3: CASSADSNTEAFF

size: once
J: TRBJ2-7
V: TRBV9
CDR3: CASSVGTGLREQYF

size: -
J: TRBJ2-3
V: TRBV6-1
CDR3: CASSDAMAGAVTDTQYF

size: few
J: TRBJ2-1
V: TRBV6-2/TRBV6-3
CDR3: CASEDRGEQFF

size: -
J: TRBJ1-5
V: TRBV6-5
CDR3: CASSYDRDRQPQHF

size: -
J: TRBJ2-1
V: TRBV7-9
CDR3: CASSPPIGEQFF

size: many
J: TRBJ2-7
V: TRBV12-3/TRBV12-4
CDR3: CASSLGGEVKVQYF

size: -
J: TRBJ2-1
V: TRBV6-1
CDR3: CASLGIAGVYNEQFF